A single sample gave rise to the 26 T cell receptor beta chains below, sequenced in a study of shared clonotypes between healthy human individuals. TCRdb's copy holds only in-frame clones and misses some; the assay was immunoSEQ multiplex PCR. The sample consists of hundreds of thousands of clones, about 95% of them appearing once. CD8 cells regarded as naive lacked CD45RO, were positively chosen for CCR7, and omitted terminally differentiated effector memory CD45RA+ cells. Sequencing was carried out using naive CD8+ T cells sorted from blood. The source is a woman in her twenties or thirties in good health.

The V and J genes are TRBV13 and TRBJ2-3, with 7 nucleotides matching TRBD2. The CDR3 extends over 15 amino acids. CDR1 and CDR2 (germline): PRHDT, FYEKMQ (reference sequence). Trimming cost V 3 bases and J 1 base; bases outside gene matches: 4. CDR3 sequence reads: CASSFRLAGTDTQYF. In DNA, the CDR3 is TGTGCCAGCAGCTTCAGACTAGCCGGCACAGATACGCAGTATTTT. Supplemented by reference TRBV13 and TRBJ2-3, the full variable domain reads AAGVIQSPRHLIKEKRETATLKCYPIPRHDTVYWYQQGPGQDPQFLISFYEKMQSDKGSIPDRFSAQQFSDYHSELNMSSLELGDSALYFCASSFRLAGTDTQYFGPGTRLTVL.

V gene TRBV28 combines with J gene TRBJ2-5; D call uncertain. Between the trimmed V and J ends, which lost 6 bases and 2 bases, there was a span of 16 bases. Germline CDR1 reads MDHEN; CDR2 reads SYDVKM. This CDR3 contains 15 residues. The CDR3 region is CASSLPRKKQETQYF. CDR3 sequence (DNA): TGTGCCAGCAGCCTCCCCAGAAAAAAACAAGAGACCCAGTACTTC.

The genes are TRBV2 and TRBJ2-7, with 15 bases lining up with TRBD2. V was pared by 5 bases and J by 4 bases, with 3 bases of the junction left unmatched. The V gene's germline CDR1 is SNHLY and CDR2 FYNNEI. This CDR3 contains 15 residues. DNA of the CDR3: TGTGCCAGCAGTATAGGGACTAGCGGGAGGTACGAGCAGTACTTC. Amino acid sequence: CASSIGTSGRYEQYF.

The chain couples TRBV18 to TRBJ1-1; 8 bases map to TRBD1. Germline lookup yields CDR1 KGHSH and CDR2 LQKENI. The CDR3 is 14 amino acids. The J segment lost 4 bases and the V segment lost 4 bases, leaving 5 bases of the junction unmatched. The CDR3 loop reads CASSHPQGATEAFF. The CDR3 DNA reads TGTGCCAGCTCACATCCGCAGGGGGCCACTGAAGCTTTCTTT.

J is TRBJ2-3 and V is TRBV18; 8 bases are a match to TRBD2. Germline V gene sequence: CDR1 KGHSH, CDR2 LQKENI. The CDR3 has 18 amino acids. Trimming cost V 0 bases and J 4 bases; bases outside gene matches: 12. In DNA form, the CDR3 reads TGTGCCAGCTCACCACCACTTAGCGGGATCGAACGTGCAGATACGCAGTATTTT. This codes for CASSPPLSGIERADTQYF.

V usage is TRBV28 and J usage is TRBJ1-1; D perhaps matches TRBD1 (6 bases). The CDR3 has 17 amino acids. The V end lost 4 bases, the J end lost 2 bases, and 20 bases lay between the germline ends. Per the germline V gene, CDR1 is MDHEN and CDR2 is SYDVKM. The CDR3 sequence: CASSSMDRDGVNTEAFF. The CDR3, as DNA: TGTGCCAGCAGTTCGATGGACAGAGATGGTGTTAACACTGAAGCTTTCTTT.

In DNA form, the CDR3 reads TGTGCCAGCAGTGATCTACGGAATCAGCCCCAGCATTTT. It codes for CASSDLRNQPQHF. This rearrangement joins TRBV6-5 to TRBJ1-5; D gene ambiguous. The CDR3 consists of 13 residues. Trimming removed 5 bases at V and 4 bases at J, with 9 bases between. Germline CDR1 is MNHEY and CDR2 is SVGAGI.

This CDR3 is CASSSGDYGELFF. DNA for the CDR3: TGTGCCAGTAGTAGCGGGGACTACGGGGAGCTGTTTTTT. V usage is TRBV19 and J usage is TRBJ2-2, with 7 positions matching TRBD2. Losses at the gene ends were 4 bases for V and 7 bases for J; bases not matched to a gene: 3. Per germline, CDR1 LNHDA and CDR2 SQIVND (reference sequence). The CDR3 covers 13 residues.

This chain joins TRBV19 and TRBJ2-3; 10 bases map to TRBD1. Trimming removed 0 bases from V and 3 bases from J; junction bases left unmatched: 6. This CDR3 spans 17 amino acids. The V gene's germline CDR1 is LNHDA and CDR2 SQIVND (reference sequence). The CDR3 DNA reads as TGTGCCAGTAGTATAGATCTTTCGGACAGGGGGACAGATACGCAGTATTTT. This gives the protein CASSIDLSDRGTDTQYF.

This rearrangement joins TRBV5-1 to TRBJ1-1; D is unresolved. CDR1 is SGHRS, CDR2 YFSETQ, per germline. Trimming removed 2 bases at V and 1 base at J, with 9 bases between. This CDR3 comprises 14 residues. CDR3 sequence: CASSFAGPNTEAFF. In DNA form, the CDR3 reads TGCGCCAGCAGCTTTGCCGGGCCGAACACTGAAGCTTTCTTT.

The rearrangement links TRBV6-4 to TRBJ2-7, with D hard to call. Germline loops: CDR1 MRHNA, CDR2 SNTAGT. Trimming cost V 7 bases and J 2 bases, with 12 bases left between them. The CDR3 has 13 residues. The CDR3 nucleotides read TGTGCCAGCACTCGTATTCAGACCTACGAGCAGTACTTC. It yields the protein CASTRIQTYEQYF.

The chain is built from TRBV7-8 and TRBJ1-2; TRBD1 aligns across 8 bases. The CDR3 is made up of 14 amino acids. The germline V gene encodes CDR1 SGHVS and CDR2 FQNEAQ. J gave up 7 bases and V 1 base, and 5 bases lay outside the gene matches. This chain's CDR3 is CASSLGQGATGYTF. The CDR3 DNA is TGTGCCAGCAGCTTAGGTCAGGGGGCGACTGGCTACACCTTC.

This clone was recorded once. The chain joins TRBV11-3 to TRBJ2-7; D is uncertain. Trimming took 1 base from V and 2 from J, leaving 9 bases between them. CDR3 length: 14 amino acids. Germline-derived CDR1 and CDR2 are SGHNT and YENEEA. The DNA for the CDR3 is TGTGCCAGCAGCTTAGTGAGCAGCACCTACGAGCAGTACTTC. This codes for CASSLVSSTYEQYF.

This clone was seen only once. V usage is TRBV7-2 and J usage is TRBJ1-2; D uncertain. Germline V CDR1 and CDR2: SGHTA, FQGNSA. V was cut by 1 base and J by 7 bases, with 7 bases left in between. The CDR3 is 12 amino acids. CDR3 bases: TGTGCCAGCAGCTTAGGCGGCGGTGGCTACACCTTC. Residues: CASSLGGGGYTF.

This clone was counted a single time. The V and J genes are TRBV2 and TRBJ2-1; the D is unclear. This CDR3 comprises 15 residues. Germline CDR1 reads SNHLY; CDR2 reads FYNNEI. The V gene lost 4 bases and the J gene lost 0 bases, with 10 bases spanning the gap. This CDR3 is CASSVDGSSYNEQFF. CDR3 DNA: TGTGCCAGCAGTGTCGACGGTAGCTCCTACAATGAGCAGTTCTTC.

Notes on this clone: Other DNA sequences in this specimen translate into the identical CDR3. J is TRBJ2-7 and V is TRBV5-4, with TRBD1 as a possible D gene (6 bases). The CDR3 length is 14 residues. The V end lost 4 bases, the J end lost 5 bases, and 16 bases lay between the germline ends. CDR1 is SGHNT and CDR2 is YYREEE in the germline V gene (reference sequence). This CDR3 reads CASSLLGGSNEQYF. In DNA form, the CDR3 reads TGTGCCAGCAGCCTTCTAGGGGGTAGCAACGAGCAGTACTTC.

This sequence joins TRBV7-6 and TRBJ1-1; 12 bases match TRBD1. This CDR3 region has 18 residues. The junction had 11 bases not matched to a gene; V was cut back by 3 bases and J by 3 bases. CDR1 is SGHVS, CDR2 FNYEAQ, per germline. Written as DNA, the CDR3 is TGTGCCAGCAGCTTCCCCGCCGGGACAGGGGGCGCCGACACTGAAGCTTTCTTT. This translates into CASSFPAGTGGADTEAFF.

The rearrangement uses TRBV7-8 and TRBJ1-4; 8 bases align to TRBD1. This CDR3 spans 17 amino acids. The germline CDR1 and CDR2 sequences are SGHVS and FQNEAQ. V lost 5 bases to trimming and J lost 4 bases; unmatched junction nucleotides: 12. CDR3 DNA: TGTGCCAGCAGCGCGGGAGACAGGGGCGGTATTAATGAAAAACTGTTTTTT. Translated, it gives CASSAGDRGGINEKLFF.

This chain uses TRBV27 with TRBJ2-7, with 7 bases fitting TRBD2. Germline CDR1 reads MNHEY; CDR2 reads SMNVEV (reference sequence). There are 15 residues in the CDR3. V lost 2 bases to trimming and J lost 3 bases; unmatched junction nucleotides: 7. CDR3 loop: CASSLIGGSYYEQYF. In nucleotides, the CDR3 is TGTGCCAGCAGTTTAATCGGGGGGTCCTACTACGAGCAGTACTTC.

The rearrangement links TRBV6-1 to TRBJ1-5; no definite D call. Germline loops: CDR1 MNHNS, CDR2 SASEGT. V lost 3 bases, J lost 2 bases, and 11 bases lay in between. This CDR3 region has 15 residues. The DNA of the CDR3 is TGTGCCAGCAGTGAGGTCAGTCTCCGCAATCAGCCCCAGCATTTT. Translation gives CASSEVSLRNQPQHF.

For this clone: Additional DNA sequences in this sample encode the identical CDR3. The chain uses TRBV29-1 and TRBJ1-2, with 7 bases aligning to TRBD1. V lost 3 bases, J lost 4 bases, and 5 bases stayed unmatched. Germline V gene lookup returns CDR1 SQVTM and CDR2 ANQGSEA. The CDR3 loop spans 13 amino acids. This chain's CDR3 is CSVEEQGPYGYTF. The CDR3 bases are TGCAGCGTTGAGGAACAGGGGCCCTATGGCTACACCTTC.

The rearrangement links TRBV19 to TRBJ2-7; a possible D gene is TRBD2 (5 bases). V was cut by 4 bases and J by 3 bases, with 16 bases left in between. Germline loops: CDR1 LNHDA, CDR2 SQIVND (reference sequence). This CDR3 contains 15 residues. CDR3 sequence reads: CASSNPTNGLYEQYF. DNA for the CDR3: TGTGCCAGTAGTAACCCGACTAACGGGCTCTACGAGCAGTACTTC.

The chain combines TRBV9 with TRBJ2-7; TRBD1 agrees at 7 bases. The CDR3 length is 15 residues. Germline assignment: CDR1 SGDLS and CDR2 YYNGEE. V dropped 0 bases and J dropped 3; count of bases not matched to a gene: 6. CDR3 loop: CASSVDAGGGYEQYF. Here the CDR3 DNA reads TGTGCCAGCAGCGTAGACGCAGGGGGTGGCTACGAGCAGTACTTC.

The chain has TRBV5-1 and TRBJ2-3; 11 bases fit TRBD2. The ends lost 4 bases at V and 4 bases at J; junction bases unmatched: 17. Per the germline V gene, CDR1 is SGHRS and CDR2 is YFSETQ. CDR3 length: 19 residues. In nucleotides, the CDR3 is TGCGCCAGCAGCGGGGGGACTAGCGGCAGTGATTTTGGGGCAGATACGCAGTATTTT. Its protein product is CASSGGTSGSDFGADTQYF.

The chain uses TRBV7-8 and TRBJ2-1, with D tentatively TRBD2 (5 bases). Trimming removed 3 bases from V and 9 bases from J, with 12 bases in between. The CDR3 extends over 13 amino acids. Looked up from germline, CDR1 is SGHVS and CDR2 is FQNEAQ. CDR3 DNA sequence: TGTGCCAGCAGCTTCGGGCGTCTAGCTGAGCAGTTCTTC. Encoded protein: CASSFGRLAEQFF.

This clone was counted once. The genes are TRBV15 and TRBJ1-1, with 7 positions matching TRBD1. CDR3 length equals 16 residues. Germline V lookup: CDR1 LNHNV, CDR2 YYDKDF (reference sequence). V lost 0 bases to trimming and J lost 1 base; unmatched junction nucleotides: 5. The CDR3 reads CATSRDREGANTEAFF. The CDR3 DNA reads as TGTGCCACCAGCAGAGATCGGGAGGGGGCGAACACTGAAGCTTTCTTT. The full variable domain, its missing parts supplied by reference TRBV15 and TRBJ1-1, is DAMVIQNPRYQVTQFGKPVTLSCSQTLNHNVMYWYQQKSSQAPKLLFHYYDKDFNNEADTPDNFQSRRPNTSFCFLDIRSPGLGDTAMYLCATSRDREGANTEAFFGQGTRLTVV.